The rows below give T cell receptor beta chains drawn from one sample of a study of CD8+ T cells in alopecia areata. This table comes from immunoSEQ multiplex PCR, and its TCRdb copy is limited to in-frame clones, with some not included. In the table there are 150,000 or so clones, roughly 70% of which are singletons. The material was CD8+ T cells sorted from blood, obtained at week 0. The source is a human donor with alopecia areata. The CDR3 runs from the conserved cysteine through the conserved F or W. D genes are given only for firm matches. Clone size is stated in some rows and not others, as once, few, many or a class when expanded.

V	size	J	D	CDR3	DNA
TRBV25-1	few	TRBJ2-1	-	CASSYGGPNNEQFF	TGTGCCAGCAGTTATGGGGGCCCGAACAATGAGCAGTTCTTC
TRBV7-9	-	TRBJ1-5	-	CASSFDRQPGQPQHF	TGTGCCAGCAGCTTTGATAGGCAGCCCGGTCAGCCCCAGCATTTT
TRBV5-6	-	TRBJ2-5	-	CASSNILVQETQYF	TGTGCCAGCAGCAACATACTAGTTCAAGAGACCCAGTACTTC
TRBV7-8	few	TRBJ2-5	TRBD1	CASSLELAGGTETQYF	TGTGCCAGCAGCTTAGAGCTGGCAGGGGGCACGGAGACCCAGTACTTC
TRBV13	once	TRBJ2-7	-	CASSLSSGVYEQYF	TGTGCCAGCAGCTTAAGTTCAGGCGTCTACGAGCAGTACTTC
TRBV14	-	TRBJ1-2	TRBD1	CASSQSLDRGLGVYGYTF	TGTGCCAGCAGCCAGAGTCTGGACAGGGGCCTGGGGGTGTATGGCTACACCTTC
TRBV7-6	-	TRBJ1-5	-	CASSPRGGWDQPQHF	TGTGCCAGCAGCCCCCGGGGCGGATGGGATCAGCCCCAGCATTTT
TRBV4-1	-	TRBJ2-7	-	CASSQGTSYEQYF	TGCGCCAGCAGCCAAGGGACCAGCTACGAGCAGTACTTC
TRBV30	-	TRBJ2-3	TRBD1	CAWSVMEGDREDTDTQYF	TGTGCCTGGAGTGTAATGGAGGGGGACAGGGAAGACACAGATACGCAGTATTTT
TRBV4-2	-	TRBJ2-5	-	CASSQGLMETQYF	TGTGCCAGCAGCCAAGGCCTTATGGAGACCCAGTACTTC
TRBV14	-	TRBJ2-1	TRBD2	CASSPRTSGVNEQFF	TGTGCCAGCAGCCCCCGGACTAGCGGGGTTAATGAGCAGTTCTTC
TRBV9	-	TRBJ2-7	TRBD1	CASSVGQGLYEQYF	TGTGCCAGCAGCGTAGGACAGGGTCTGTACGAGCAGTACTTC
TRBV2	once	TRBJ2-1	-	CASRPRGDEQFF	TGTGCCAGCAGGCCCAGGGGAGATGAGCAGTTCTTC
TRBV21-1	few	TRBJ2-3	-	CASITQGDGTDTQYF	TGTGCCAGCATTACCCAGGGGGACGGCACAGATACGCAGTATTTT
TRBV7-9	-	TRBJ1-2	-	CASSLAPDYGYTF	TGTGCCAGCAGCTTAGCACCGGACTATGGCTACACCTTC
TRBV29-1	few	TRBJ1-2	TRBD1	CSVGTGEIYGYTF	TGCAGCGTGGGGACAGGGGAAATCTATGGCTACACCTTC
TRBV5-1	few	TRBJ2-7	TRBD2	CASSLASSGFYEQYF	TGCGCCAGCAGCTTGGCTTCTAGCGGGTTCTACGAGCAGTACTTC
TRBV9	-	TRBJ1-2	-	CASSVGQEVNYGYTF	TGTGCCAGCAGCGTAGGACAGGAAGTTAACTATGGCTACACCTTC
TRBV29-1	-	TRBJ1-2	TRBD1	CSVYRGINYGYTF	TGCAGCGTATACAGGGGGATTAACTATGGCTACACCTTC
TRBV29-1	few	TRBJ1-1	-	CSVDKGGTEAFF	TGCAGCGTTGACAAGGGGGGCACTGAAGCTTTCTTT
TRBV7-2	-	TRBJ2-6	-	CAGWTARYSGANVLTF	TGTGCCGGTTGGACAGCTCGCTACTCTGGGGCCAACGTCCTGACTTTC